Listed below are T cell receptor beta chains from one sample, sequenced in a study of early T cells in non-severe SARS-CoV-2 infection. TCRdb reprocessed the 5' RACE reads via MiXCR and lists one record per CDR3 protein. This table holds about 110,000 distinct CDR3 sequences, about 12% found once. The sequencing input was whole blood. These receptors originate from an adult who was a healthcare worker with PCR-confirmed SARS-CoV-2 infection or an uninfected control (not recorded which). Each CDR3 is given with its conserved first and last residue. Each record gives: V gene, CDR3 protein.

v_gene: TRBV28; CDR3aa: CASSVLAPAGKANVLTF
v_gene: TRBV20-1; CDR3aa: CSASRDTNQPQHF
v_gene: TRBV6-6; CDR3aa: CASTSRGQGGSPLHF
v_gene: TRBV6-2/TRBV6-3; CDR3aa: CASSYLESGRRPYQPQHF
v_gene: TRBV18; CDR3aa: CASSPRMRLAQTGELFF
v_gene: TRBV29-1; CDR3aa: CSVAGRMNTEAFF
v_gene: TRBV7-2; CDR3aa: CASSFTASNYGYTF
v_gene: TRBV5-4; CDR3aa: CASSLPGRNTEAFF
v_gene: TRBV4-1; CDR3aa: CASGKGQPGSGELFF
v_gene: TRBV7-9; CDR3aa: CASSPGGANYGYTF
v_gene: TRBV2; CDR3aa: CASRPRGRPTNEKLFF
v_gene: TRBV30; CDR3aa: CAWSQDSYSNQPQHF
v_gene: TRBV7-8; CDR3aa: CASSTHTSFLPGTQYF
v_gene: TRBV27; CDR3aa: CASGNRGGGQPQHF
v_gene: TRBV4-2; CDR3aa: CASSQETGASYNEQFF
v_gene: TRBV5-5; CDR3aa: CASRMGDRNYGYTF
v_gene: TRBV18; CDR3aa: CASSPVTTGIAKNIQYF
v_gene: TRBV10-2; CDR3aa: CASRPTGGYGYTF
v_gene: TRBV4-2; CDR3aa: CASSQVPGAGELFF
v_gene: TRBV5-1; CDR3aa: CASSLWDGNSPLHF